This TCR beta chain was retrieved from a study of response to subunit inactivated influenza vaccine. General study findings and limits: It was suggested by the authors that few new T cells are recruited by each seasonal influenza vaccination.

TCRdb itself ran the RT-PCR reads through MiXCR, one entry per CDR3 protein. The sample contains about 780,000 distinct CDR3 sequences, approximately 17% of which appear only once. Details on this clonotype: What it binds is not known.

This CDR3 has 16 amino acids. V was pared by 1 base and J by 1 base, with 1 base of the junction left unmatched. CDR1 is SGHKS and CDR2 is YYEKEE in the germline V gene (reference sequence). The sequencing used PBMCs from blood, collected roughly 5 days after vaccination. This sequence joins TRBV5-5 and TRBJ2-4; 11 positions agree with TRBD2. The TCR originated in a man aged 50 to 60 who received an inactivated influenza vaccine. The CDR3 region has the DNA TGTGCCAGCAGCTTGCTAGCGGGGGGTGCCAAAAACATTCAGTACTTC. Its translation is CASSLLAGGAKNIQYF.